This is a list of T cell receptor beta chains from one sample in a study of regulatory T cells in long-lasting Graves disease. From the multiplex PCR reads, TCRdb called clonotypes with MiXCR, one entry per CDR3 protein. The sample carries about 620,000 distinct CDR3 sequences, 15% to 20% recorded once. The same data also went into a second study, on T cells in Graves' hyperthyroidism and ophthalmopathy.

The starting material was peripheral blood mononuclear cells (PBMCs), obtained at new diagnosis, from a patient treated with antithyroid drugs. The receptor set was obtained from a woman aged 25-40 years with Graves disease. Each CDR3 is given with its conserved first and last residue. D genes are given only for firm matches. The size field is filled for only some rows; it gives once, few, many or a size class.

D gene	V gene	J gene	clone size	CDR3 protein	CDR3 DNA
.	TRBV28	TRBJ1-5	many	CASSKAGISNQPQHF	TGTGCCAGCAGCAAGGCGGGGATTAGCAATCAGCCCCAGCATTTT
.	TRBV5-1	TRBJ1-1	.	CASSQNSANTEAFF	TGCGCCAGCAGCCAGAATTCAGCGAACACTGAAGCTTTCTTT
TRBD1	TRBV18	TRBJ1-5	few	CASSPPPGLGGQPQHF	TGTGCCAGCTCACCACCTCCGGGACTAGGGGGCCAGCCCCAGCATTTT
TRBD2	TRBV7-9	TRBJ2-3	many	CASIHAGGIDTQYF	TGTGCCAGCATCCACGCCGGGGGGATAGATACGCAGTATTTT
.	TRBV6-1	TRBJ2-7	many	CASEQGPYEQYF	TGTGCCAGCGAGCAGGGCCCTTACGAGCAGTACTTC
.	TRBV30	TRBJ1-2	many	CAWSATGQSRLGYTF	TGTGCCTGGAGTGCTACAGGGCAATCCCGCCTTGGCTACACCTTC
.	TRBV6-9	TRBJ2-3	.	CASSYGANTDTQYF	TGTGCCAGCAGTTACGGGGCGAACACAGATACGCAGTATTTT
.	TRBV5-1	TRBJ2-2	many	CASSKGDAGELFF	TGCGCCAGCAGTAAGGGTGACGCCGGGGAGCTGTTTTTT
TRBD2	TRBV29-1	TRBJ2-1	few	CSVGRRGDAYNEQFF	TGCAGCGTTGGGCGTCGGGGGGACGCTTACAATGAGCAGTTCTTC
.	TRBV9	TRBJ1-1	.	CASSVGPGAEAFF	TGTGCCAGCAGCGTAGGCCCGGGGGCCGAAGCTTTCTTT
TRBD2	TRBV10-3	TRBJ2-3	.	CASRAGLAASASTDTQYF	TGTGCCTCCAGGGCGGGACTAGCGGCCTCAGCTAGCACAGATACGCAGTATTTT
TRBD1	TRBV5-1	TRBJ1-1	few	CASSSTGGLTEAFF	TGCGCCAGCAGCTCAACAGGGGGACTGACTGAAGCTTTCTTT
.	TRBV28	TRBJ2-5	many	CASLGGSYQETQYF	TGTGCCAGCTTAGGGGGATCGTACCAAGAGACCCAGTACTTC
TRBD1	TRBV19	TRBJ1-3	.	CATWDRKVSGNTIYF	TGTGCCACCTGGGACAGGAAAGTCTCTGGAAACACCATATATTTT
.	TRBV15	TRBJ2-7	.	CATSREGRYEQYF	TGTGCCACCAGCAGAGAGGGGCGTTACGAGCAGTACTTC
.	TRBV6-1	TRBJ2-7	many	CASLWFVEGGNYEQYF	TGTGCCAGCTTATGGTTCGTAGAGGGAGGTAACTACGAGCAGTACTTC
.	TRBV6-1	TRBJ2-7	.	CASSRKRAIYEQYF	TGTGCCAGCAGCCGTAAGAGGGCAATCTACGAGCAGTACTTC
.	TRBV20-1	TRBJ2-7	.	CSARDRSRIYEQYF	TGCAGTGCTAGAGATAGATCTAGAATCTACGAGCAGTACTTC
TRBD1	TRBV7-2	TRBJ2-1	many	CASSIQGVRNNEQFF	TGTGCCAGCAGCATCCAGGGGGTCCGAAACAATGAGCAGTTCTTC
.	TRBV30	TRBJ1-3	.	CAWSVHGNTIYF	TGTGCCTGGAGTGTACATGGAAACACCATATATTTT
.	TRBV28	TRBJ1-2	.	CASGNAGSHYGYTF	TGTGCCAGCGGAAATGCGGGTTCCCACTATGGCTACACCTTC
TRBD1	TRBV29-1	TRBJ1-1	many	CSVARGRDTEAFF	TGCAGCGTGGCCAGGGGGCGAGACACTGAAGCTTTCTTT
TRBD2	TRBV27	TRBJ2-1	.	CASSPRGLAGRNNEQFF	TGTGCCAGCAGTCCCAGGGGACTAGCGGGGCGCAACAATGAGCAGTTCTTC
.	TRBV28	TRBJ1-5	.	CASSFWASNQPQHF	TGTGCCAGCAGTTTCTGGGCCTCCAATCAGCCCCAGCATTTT
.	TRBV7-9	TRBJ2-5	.	CASSLYGPVQETQYF	TGTGCCAGCAGCTTATACGGCCCTGTCCAAGAGACCCAGTACTTC
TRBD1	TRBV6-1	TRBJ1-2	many	CASSEALQGAYGYTF	TGTGCCAGCAGTGAAGCGCTTCAGGGGGCCTATGGCTACACCTTC
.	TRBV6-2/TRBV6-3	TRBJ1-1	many	CASSQGLGTEAFF	TGTGCCAGCAGTCAGGGGCTTGGGACTGAAGCTTTCTTT
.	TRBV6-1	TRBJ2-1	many	CASKVLAQTYNEQFF	TGTGCCAGCAAAGTGCTAGCGCAAACATACAATGAGCAGTTCTTC
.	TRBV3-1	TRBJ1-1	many	CASGLRTNTEAFF	TGTGCCAGCGGTCTCCGGACAAACACTGAAGCTTTCTTT
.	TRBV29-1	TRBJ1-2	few	CSVEDRDKVAGYTF	TGCAGCGTTGAAGATCGGGATAAGGTCGCTGGCTACACCTTC
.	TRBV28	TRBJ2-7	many	CASSLGEAEQYF	TGTGCCAGCAGTCTAGGAGAGGCGGAGCAGTACTTC